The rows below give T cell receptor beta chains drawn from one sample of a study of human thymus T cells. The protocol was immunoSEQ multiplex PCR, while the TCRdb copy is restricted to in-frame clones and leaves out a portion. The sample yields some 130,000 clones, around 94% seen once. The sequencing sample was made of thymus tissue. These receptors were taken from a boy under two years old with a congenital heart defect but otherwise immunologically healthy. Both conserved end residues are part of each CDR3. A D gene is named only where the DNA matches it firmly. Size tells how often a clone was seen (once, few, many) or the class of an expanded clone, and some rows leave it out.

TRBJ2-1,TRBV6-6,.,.,TGTGCCAGCAGTTACGCCCTGAATAATGAGCAGTTCTTC,CASSYALNNEQFF
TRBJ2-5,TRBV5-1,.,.,TGCGCCAGCAGCTCAATGTTGGCGGGGGCATTCCAAGAGACCCAGTACTTC,CASSSMLAGAFQETQYF
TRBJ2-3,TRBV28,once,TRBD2,TGTGCCAGCTACCGGGGGGGCACAGATACGCAGTATTTT,CASYRGGTDTQYF
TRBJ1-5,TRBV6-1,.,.,TGTGCCAGCAGTGGACAGAGGAATAGCAATCAGCCCCAGCATTTT,CASSGQRNSNQPQHF
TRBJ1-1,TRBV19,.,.,TGTGCCAGTAGTTGTCGGGCAGTTTATACTGAAGCTTTCTTT,CASSCRAVYTEAFF
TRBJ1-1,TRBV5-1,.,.,TGCGCCAGCAGCGTATCCGGGCCAGAGAACACTGAAGCTTTCTTT,CASSVSGPENTEAFF
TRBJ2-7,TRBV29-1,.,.,TGCAGCGTTGTCCGCAGGGAGAGCTACGAGCAGTACTTC,CSVVRRESYEQYF
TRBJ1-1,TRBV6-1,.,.,TGTGCCAGCAGTGGCACGGTCCTCTGGGACACTGAAGCTTTCTTT,CASSGTVLWDTEAFF
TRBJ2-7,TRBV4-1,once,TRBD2,TGCGCCAGCAGCCAAGTTCCTGGCGGGGGGGACTCCTACGAGCAGTACTTC,CASSQVPGGGDSYEQYF
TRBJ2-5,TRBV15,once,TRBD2,TGTGCCACCAGCAGAGGGGATAGCGGGGGGGGTCCCCAGTACTTC,CATSRGDSGGGPQYF
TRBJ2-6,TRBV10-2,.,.,TGCGCCAGCAGTGAGTCGTATGAGGACTCTGGGGCCAACGTCCTGACTTTC,CASSESYEDSGANVLTF
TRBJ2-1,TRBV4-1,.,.,TGCGCCAGCAGCCAAGATCTCGTGGGCTACAATACCTACAATGAGCAGTTCTTC,CASSQDLVGYNTYNEQFF
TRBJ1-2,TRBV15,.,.,TGTGCCACCAGCCACAGAGGGCCGGCAGGGATCACGATCTATGGCTACACCTTC,CATSHRGPAGITIYGYTF
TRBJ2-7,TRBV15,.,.,TGTGCCACCAGCAGTCAGGGGCAGATCTACGAGCAGTACTTC,CATSSQGQIYEQYF
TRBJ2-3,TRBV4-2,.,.,TGTGCCAGCAGCCAAGAATCGGGGGGCCCCAGGGATACGCAGTATTTT,CASSQESGGPRDTQYF
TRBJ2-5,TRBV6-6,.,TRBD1,TGTGCCAGCAGGTACAGGGGGAAAGAGACCCAGTACTTC,CASRYRGKETQYF
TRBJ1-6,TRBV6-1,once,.,TGTGCCAGCGGCCGAATCTATAATTCACCCCTCCACTTT,CASGRIYNSPLHF
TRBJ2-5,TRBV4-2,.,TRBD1,TGTGCCAGCAGCCAAAGACAGGGCGGAAAGACCCAGTACTTC,CASSQRQGGKTQYF
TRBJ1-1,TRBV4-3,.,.,TGCGCCAGCAGCCAAGTAGGCAGGGGACTTTTTAACACTGAAGCTTTCTTT,CASSQVGRGLFNTEAFF
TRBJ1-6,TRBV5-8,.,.,TGTGCCAGCAGTTTGGGGCCGGTGTGGTATTCACCCCTCCACTTT,CASSLGPVWYSPLHF
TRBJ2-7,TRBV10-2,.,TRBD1,TGCGCCAACGGAGGATCCGGGACAGGGACCGACGAGCAGTACTTC,CANGGSGTGTDEQYF
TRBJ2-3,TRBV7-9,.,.,TGTGCCAGCAGCTTAGTTAATCGGGCCCCCACAGATACGCAGTATTTT,CASSLVNRAPTDTQYF
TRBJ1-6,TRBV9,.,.,TGTGCCAGCAGCGCCCTTCCCACAGGGTATAATTCACCCCTCCACTTT,CASSALPTGYNSPLHF
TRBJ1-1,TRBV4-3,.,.,TGCGCCAGCAGCCACGATAACAGGTCCGAAGCTTTCTTT,CASSHDNRSEAFF
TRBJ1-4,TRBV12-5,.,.,TGTGCTAGTGGTTTTGGGGGCGGAAATGAAAAACTGTTTTTT,CASGFGGGNEKLFF
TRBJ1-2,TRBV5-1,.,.,TGCGCCAGCAGGTCCCTTTTCAGGGTCGAGACTAACTATGGCTACACCTTC,CASRSLFRVETNYGYTF
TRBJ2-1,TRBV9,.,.,TGTGCCAGCAGCGTAGTTGGGACTAATGAGCAGTTCTTC,CASSVVGTNEQFF
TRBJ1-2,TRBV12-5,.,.,TGTGCTAGTGGTCCCTCGTACAGGGTCCGTGATGGCTACACCTTC,CASGPSYRVRDGYTF
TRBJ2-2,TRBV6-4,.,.,TGTGCCAGCAGTGAACGAGCCTTGGGATACGCGAACACCGGGGAGCTGTTTTTT,CASSERALGYANTGELFF
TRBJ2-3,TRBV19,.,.,TGTGCCAGTAGTATTGGCGGGGGCACAGATACGCAGTATTTT,CASSIGGGTDTQYF
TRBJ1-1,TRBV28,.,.,TGTGCCAGCAGGGGGGCTAAAGGACGACGCGTAGGAGGAGCTTTCTTT,CASRGAKGRRVGGAFF
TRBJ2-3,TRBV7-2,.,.,TGTGCCAGCAGCTTGGGCAGGACCTTCCCTCCGGATACGCAGTATTTT,CASSLGRTFPPDTQYF
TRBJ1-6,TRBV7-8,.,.,TGTGCCAGCAGCGTACTGACCGCGAGCTCCTATAATTCACCCCTCCACTTT,CASSVLTASSYNSPLHF
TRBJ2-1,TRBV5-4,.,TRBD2,TGTGCCAGCAGCCTTCGACTAGCGGGGGGCACCTACAATGAGCAGTTCTTC,CASSLRLAGGTYNEQFF
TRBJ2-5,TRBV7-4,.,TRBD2,TGTGCCAGCAGCTTCCCAGACTGGACTAGCGGGGAGGAGACCCAGTACTTC,CASSFPDWTSGEETQYF
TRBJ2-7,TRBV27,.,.,TGTGCCAGCAGTTCCAGCTCCTACGAGCAGTACTTC,CASSSSSYEQYF
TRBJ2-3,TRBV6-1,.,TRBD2,TGTGCCAGCAGTGAATCCAATAGCGGGGGACCTTTTGGGACAGATACGCAGTATTTT,CASSESNSGGPFGTDTQYF
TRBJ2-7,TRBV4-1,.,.,TGCGCCAGCAGCCCTGACAAGGACGAGCAGTACTTC,CASSPDKDEQYF
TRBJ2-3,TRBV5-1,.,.,TGCGCCAGCAGCTTATTGGGAGATACGCAGTATTTT,CASSLLGDTQYF
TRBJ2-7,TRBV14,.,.,TGTGCCAGCAGCCGAAGGGGGGGGGACTACGAGCAGTACTTC,CASSRRGGDYEQYF
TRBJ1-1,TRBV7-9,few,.,TGTGCCAGCAGACCAGGGATCATGAACACTGAAGCTTTCTTT,CASRPGIMNTEAFF
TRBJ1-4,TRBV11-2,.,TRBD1,TGTGCCAGCAGCTCCCCTTCGACAGGGTGTTTGGGAAAACTGTTTTTT,CASSSPSTGCLGKLFF
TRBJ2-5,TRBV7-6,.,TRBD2,TGTGCCAGCAGCACAGGACTAGCGGGAAACCCTGGGGGGCAAGAGACCCAGTACTTC,CASSTGLAGNPGGQETQYF
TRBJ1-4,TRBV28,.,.,TGTGCCAGCAGTCCCATGTACTATGTAGGTGAAAAACTGTTTTTT,CASSPMYYVGEKLFF
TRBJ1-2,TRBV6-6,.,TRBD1,TGTGCCAGCAGTTACAGACCGGGACAGGGGGAGCATGGCTACACCTTC,CASSYRPGQGEHGYTF
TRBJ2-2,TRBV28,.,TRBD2,TGTGCCAGCAGTTTAGCGGGGGGGATTGGCACCGGGGAGCTGTTTTTT,CASSLAGGIGTGELFF
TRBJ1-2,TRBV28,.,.,TGTGCCAGCAGTTTAAGGGACACCGTCTATGGCTACACCTTC,CASSLRDTVYGYTF
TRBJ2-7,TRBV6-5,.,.,TGTGCCAGCAGTTACTCCACGTTAGGGGCATCCTACGAGCAGTACTTC,CASSYSTLGASYEQYF
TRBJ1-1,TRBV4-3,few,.,TGCGCCAGCAGCCAAGATTTCGGGGTGAACACTGAAGCTTTCTTT,CASSQDFGVNTEAFF
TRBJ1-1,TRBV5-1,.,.,TGCGCCAGCAGTTTTCAATTCGCCCCAGAGATGAACACTGAAGCTTTCTTT,CASSFQFAPEMNTEAFF
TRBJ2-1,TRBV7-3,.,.,TGTGCCAGCAGCTTAGAGTCGGGCAATGAGCAGTTCTTC,CASSLESGNEQFF
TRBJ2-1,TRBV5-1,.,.,TGCGCCAGCAGCCCCACAGTTGGATCCCCTTCCTACAATGAGCAGTTCTTC,CASSPTVGSPSYNEQFF